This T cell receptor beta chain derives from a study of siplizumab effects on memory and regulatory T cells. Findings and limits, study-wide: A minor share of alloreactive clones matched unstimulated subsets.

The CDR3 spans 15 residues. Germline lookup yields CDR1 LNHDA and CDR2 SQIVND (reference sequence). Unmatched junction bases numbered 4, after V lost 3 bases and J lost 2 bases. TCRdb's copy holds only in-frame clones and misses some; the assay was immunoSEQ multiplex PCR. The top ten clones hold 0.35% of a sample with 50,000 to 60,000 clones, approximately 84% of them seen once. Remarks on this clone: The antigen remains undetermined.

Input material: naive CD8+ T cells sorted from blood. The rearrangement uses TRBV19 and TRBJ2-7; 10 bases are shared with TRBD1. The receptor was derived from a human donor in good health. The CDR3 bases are TGTGCCAGTAGTATGCGGGACAGGGGTACCTACGAGCAGTACTTC. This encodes CASSMRDRGTYEQYF.